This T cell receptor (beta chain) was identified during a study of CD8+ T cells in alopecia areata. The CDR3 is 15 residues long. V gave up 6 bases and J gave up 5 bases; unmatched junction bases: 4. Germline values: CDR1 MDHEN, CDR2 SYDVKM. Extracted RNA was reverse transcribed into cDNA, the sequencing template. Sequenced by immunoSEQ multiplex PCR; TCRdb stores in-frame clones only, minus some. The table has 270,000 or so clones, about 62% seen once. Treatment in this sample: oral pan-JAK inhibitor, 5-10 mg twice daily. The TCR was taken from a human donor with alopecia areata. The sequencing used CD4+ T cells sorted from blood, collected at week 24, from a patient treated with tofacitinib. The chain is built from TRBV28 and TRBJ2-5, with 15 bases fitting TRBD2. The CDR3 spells CASRKGTSGGETQYF. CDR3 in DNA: TGTGCCAGCAGGAAAGGGACTAGCGGGGGGGAGACCCAGTACTTC.